This T cell receptor (beta chain) was captured by sequencing in a study of shared clonotypes between healthy human individuals. For the study at large: Donor ages ranged 18 to 49 years: two women, a few men.

Sequencing was performed with immunoSEQ multiplex PCR; in TCRdb, only in-frame clones are kept and a portion is missing. The sample has around 2.5 million clones; roughly 93% are singletons. Worth noting for this clone: Its antigen is unidentified.

Unmatched junction bases numbered 14, after V lost 0 bases and J lost 4 bases. CDR1 is MGHRA, CDR2 YSYEKL, per germline. The CDR3 runs to 19 residues. Splitting the CD4+ cells yielded a CD45RA+ naive subset and a CD45RA-negative memory subset. Study observations and caveats: It was the non-shared clonotypes that had lower generation probabilities than clonotypes shared by all four donors. Naive subsets tended to show greater estimated richness than memory subsets.

The source is a man between 18 and 35 years old in good health. Some clones in this sample may be carry-over from other donors' samples. Input material: naive CD4+ T cells from PBMCs. Noted subset: CD45RA+ positively selected. The chain recombines TRBV4-1 with TRBJ2-2; 7 positions match TRBD2. The CDR3 DNA reads as TGCGCCAGCAGCCAAGATAGGCTAGCGGTGGGAAAACGCACCGGGGAGCTGTTTTTT. This codes for CASSQDRLAVGKRTGELFF.